This TCR beta chain was sequenced for a study of PD-1 blockade in mismatch repair-deficient tumors. This CDR3 has 17 residues. The V end was cut by 1 base, the J end by 6 bases, with 20 bases between. Germline assignment: CDR1 SGHRS and CDR2 YFSETQ. On this clone: The antigen remains unidentified.

Time point denoted: identical approximately nine-day culture without peptide (control). Sequencing was performed with immunoSEQ multiplex PCR; in TCRdb, only in-frame clones are kept and a portion is missing. Seen here are about 14,000 clones, just over 85% observed once, and the top ten hold around 10%. The V and J genes are TRBV5-1 and TRBJ2-1; TRBD2 is a possible D gene (6 bases). The sample here was cells cultured in vitro, taken from a patient treated with pembrolizumab. The sequence derives from an adult with mismatch repair-deficient cancer. Here the CDR3 reads CASSLSTVGTSANEQFF. The CDR3 nucleotides are TGCGCCAGCAGCTTGTCGACCGTGGGGACTTCAGCCAATGAGCAGTTCTTC. Based on the CDR3 plus reference TRBV5-1 and TRBJ2-1, the full variable domain is KAGVTQTPRYLIKTRGQQVTLSCSPISGHRSVSWYQQTPGQGLQFLFEYFSETQRNKGNFPGRFSGRQFSNSRSEMNVSTLELGDSALYLCASSLSTVGTSANEQFFGPGTRLTVL.